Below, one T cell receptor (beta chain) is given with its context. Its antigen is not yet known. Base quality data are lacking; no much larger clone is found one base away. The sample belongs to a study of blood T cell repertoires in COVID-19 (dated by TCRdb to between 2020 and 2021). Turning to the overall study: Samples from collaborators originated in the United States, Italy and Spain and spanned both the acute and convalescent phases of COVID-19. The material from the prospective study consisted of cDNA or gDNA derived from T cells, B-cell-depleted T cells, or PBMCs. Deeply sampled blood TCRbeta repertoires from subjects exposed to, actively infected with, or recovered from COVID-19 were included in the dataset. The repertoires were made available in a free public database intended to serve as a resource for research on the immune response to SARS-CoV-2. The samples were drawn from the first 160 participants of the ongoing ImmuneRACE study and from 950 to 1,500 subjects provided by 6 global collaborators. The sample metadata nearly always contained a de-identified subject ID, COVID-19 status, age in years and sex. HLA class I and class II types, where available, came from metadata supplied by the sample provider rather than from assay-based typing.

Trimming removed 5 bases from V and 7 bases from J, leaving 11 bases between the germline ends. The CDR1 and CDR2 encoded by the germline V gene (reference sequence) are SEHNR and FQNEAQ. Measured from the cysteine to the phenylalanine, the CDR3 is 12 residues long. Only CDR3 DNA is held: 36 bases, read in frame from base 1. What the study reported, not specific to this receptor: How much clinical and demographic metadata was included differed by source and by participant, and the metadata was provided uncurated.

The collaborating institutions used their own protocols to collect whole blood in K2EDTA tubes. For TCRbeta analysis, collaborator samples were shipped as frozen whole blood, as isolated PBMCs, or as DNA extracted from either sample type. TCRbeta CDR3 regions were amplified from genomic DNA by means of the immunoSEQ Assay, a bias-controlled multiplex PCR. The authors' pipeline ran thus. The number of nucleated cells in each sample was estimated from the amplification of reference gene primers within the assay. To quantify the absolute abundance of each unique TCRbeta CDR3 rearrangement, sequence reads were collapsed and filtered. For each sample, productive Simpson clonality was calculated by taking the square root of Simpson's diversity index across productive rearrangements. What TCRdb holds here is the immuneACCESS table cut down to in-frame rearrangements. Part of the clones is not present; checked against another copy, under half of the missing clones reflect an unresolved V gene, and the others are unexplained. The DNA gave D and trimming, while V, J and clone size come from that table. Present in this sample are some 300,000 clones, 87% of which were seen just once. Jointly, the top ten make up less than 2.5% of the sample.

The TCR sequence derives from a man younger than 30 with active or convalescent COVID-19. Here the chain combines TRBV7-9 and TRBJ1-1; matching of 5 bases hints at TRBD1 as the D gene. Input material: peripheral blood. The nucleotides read TGTGCCAGCAGCCCTGGGGGACTTGAAGCTTTCTTT. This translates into CASSPGGLEAFF.